The clone carrying this TCR beta chain was counted between two and nine times. Its antigen remains unidentified. The V gene's germline CDR1 is DFQATT and CDR2 SNEGSKA (reference sequence). The CDR3 is 16 amino acids. V shed 0 bases and J 4 bases; nucleotides not matched to a gene: 10. Sequenced with the Oncomine TCR Beta short-read assay was DNA taken from cultured CD4+ T cells. One entry per CDR3 protein, called by TCRdb with MiXCR from the PCR reads. The data hold fewer than 15,000 distinct CDR3 sequences, with under 35% observed a single time. This sample is drawn from a study of vaccination and CD4 T cells after COVID-19. Study-level information: Cultures serving as controls received a peptide pool (CEFX or HIV-1 Nef) or no peptide.

This sample's treatment: roughly ten-day PBMC culture with coronavirus spike peptide pools or control peptides (ViraFEST assay). When about ten days of culture had elapsed, CD4+ T cells were isolated by negative selection. This specimen was CD4+ T cells from blood, cultured in vitro, taken before SARS-CoV-2 vaccination. The TCR was taken from a human donor who received a COVID-19 vaccine. The chain joins TRBV20-1 to TRBJ2-3, with 7 bases lining up with TRBD1. CDR3: CSARDDRQGEADTQYF. CDR3 bases: TGCAGTGCTAGAGATGACCGACAGGGTGAGGCAGATACGCAGTATTTT.